A selection of T cell receptor beta chains follows, all from one sample in a study of metastatic and nonmetastatic thyroid tumors. With MiXCR, TCRdb called clones anew from the PCR reads. The sample shows tens of thousands of clones, around 15% of them seen only once. Sequencing input: blood. The receptor source for this set is a female donor with papillary thyroid cancer or a benign thyroid nodule (not recorded which). Some clones in this sample may be carry-over from other donors' samples. Each CDR3 is given with its conserved first and last residue. D genes are given only for firm matches. Only some rows state a clone size, as once, few, many or a class for expanded clones.

D gene | clone size | J gene | V gene | CDR3 DNA | CDR3 protein
- | medium-sized | TRBJ1-6 | TRBV27 | TGTGCCAGCAGTTTAATGTGGAATTCACCCCTCCACTTT | CASSLMWNSPLHF
TRBD2 | few | TRBJ2-2 | TRBV6-1 | TGTGCCAGCAGGTACAAACTAGCGCACACGAACACCGGGGAGCTGTTTTTT | CASRYKLAHTNTGELFF
- | many | TRBJ2-7 | TRBV19 | TGTGCCAGTAGGGAGACTCTGTGGGGCGAGCAGTACTTC | CASRETLWGEQYF
- | many | TRBJ2-7 | TRBV5-1 | TGCGCCAGCAGCTTCGGTTCGTCGAGCCTGGACGAGCAGTACTTC | CASSFGSSSLDEQYF
- | - | TRBJ1-2 | TRBV6-1 | TGTGCCAGCAGGGAAGAGTCTAACTATGGCTACACCTTC | CASREESNYGYTF
TRBD1 | many | TRBJ1-2 | TRBV15 | TGTGCCACCACCGACAGGGGCTACCTAGGAGCTAACTATGGCTACACCTTC | CATTDRGYLGANYGYTF
TRBD1 | many | TRBJ1-4 | TRBV4-1 | TGCGCCAGCAGCCACGGACAGGGTGTGGAAAAACTGTTTTTT | CASSHGQGVEKLFF
- | many | TRBJ2-3 | TRBV29-1 | TGCAGCGTTGGAGGGGGGCTAGGAGATACGCAGTATTTT | CSVGGGLGDTQYF
TRBD1 | many | TRBJ1-6 | TRBV4-1 | TGCGCCAGCAGCCGAAGAGGACAGGGCAATGTGAATTCACCCCTCCACTTT | CASSRRGQGNVNSPLHF
TRBD2 | many | TRBJ2-2 | TRBV5-1 | TGCGCCAGCAGCATCGGACTAGCGGGGGAGGGGGAGCTGTTTTTT | CASSIGLAGEGELFF
- | many | TRBJ2-3 | TRBV7-3 | TGTGCCAGCAGCCCCCTGCCGACCCGCCCAGATACGCAGTATTTT | CASSPLPTRPDTQYF